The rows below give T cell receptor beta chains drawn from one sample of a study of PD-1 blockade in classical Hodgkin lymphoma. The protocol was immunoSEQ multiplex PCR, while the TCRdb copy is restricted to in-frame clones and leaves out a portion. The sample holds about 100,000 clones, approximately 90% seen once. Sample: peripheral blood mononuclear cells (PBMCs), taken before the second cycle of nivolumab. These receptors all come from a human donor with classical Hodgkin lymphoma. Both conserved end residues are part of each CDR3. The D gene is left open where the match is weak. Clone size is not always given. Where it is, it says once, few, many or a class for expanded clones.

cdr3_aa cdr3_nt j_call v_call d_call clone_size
CASSMAVALHEQYF TGTGCCAGTAGTATGGCCGTGGCCCTCCACGAGCAGTACTTC TRBJ2-7 TRBV19 NA NA
CASSLAGLNSPLHF TGTGCCAGCAGCCTAGCAGGGCTGAATTCACCCCTCCACTTT TRBJ1-6 TRBV7-2 NA NA
CASSHFRHDRIQYF TGTGCCAGCAGCCATTTCCGACATGACCGCATTCAGTACTTC TRBJ2-4 TRBV7-9 NA NA
CSALYGYTF TGCAGTGCCCTCTATGGCTACACCTTC TRBJ1-2 TRBV20-1 NA NA
CAITAAGGWETQYF TGTGCCATCACCGCCGCGGGGGGGTGGGAGACCCAGTACTTC TRBJ2-5 TRBV10-3 TRBD2 once
CASSPGQYDGETQYF TGTGCCAGCAGCCCAGGACAGTACGATGGGGAGACCCAGTACTTC TRBJ2-5 TRBV9 NA NA
CSVSSGGANEQYF TGCAGCGTTTCTAGCGGGGGGGCCAACGAGCAGTACTTC TRBJ2-7 TRBV29-1 TRBD2 NA
CASSESAQGRPQHF TGTGCCAGCAGTGAATCAGCTCAAGGGAGGCCCCAGCATTTT TRBJ1-5 TRBV6-1 NA NA
CASSMAPNEQFF TGTGCCAGCAGCATGGCTCCTAATGAGCAGTTCTTC TRBJ2-1 TRBV7-9 NA NA
CASSVGGTSYNEQFF TGTGCCAGCAGCGTAGGGGGTACAAGCTACAATGAGCAGTTCTTC TRBJ2-1 TRBV9 NA NA
CASSPIQETQYF TGTGCCAGCAGCCCCATCCAAGAGACCCAGTACTTC TRBJ2-5 TRBV7-6 NA NA
CASSLAGNTIYF TGTGCCAGCAGCTTGGCTGGAAACACCATATATTTT TRBJ1-3 TRBV13 NA NA
CAWSAGGNQPQHF TGTGCCTGGAGTGCCGGGGGCAATCAGCCCCAGCATTTT TRBJ1-5 TRBV30 NA once
CAWSVLGSGQEDQPQHF TGTGCCTGGAGTGTATTGGGGTCCGGACAGGAGGATCAGCCCCAGCATTTT TRBJ1-5 TRBV30 TRBD1 NA
CASSDLRGAGDTQYF TGTGCCAGCAGTGACCTCCGGGGGGCTGGAGATACGCAGTATTTT TRBJ2-3 TRBV6-1 NA NA
CASSEPGSEGPDRGSYNEQFF TGCGCCAGCAGCGAGCCCGGGTCTGAGGGTCCTGACAGGGGGTCCTACAATGAGCAGTTCTTC TRBJ2-1 TRBV4-1 TRBD1 once
CAWRFRVTGEGYTF TGTGCCTGGAGATTTCGGGTGACCGGGGAGGGCTACACCTTC TRBJ1-2 TRBV30 NA NA
CASSQETGQGAETQYF TGTGCCAGCAGCCAAGAAACGGGTCAGGGGGCGGAGACCCAGTACTTC TRBJ2-5 TRBV4-2 TRBD1 NA
CASSLGTGTGGYGYTF TGTGCCAGCAGCTTGGGGACCGGGACGGGTGGCTATGGCTACACCTTC TRBJ1-2 TRBV5-6 NA NA
CASSHPGGEDTQYF TGTGCCAGCAGCCACCCGGGGGGTGAGGATACGCAGTATTTT TRBJ2-3 TRBV4-2 TRBD2 NA
CASEGGPNNNYGYTF TGTGCCAGCGAGGGGGGCCCAAACAATAACTATGGCTACACCTTC TRBJ1-2 TRBV7-2 NA NA
CAISEGSSYEQYF TGTGCCATCAGTGAGGGGTCCTCCTACGAGCAGTACTTC TRBJ2-7 TRBV10-3 NA NA
CASSIPGSYEQYF TGTGCCAGCAGCATCCCCGGCTCGTACGAGCAGTACTTC TRBJ2-7 TRBV7-8 NA few
CAWRERQGIFGNTIYF TGTGCCTGGAGGGAGAGACAGGGGATTTTTGGAAACACCATATATTTT TRBJ1-3 TRBV30 TRBD1 NA
CASSVPGQGSGNTIYF TGTGCCAGCAGCGTACCCGGACAGGGCTCTGGAAACACCATATATTTT TRBJ1-3 TRBV9 TRBD1 few
CASSPAGTSSGNTIYF TGCGCCAGCAGCCCAGCCGGGACATCCTCTGGAAACACCATATATTTT TRBJ1-3 TRBV5-4 NA NA
CASSLGAGGDEQYF TGTGCCAGCAGCTTAGGGGCAGGGGGCGACGAGCAGTACTTC TRBJ2-7 TRBV7-2 TRBD1 NA
CASSEMSGFLETQYF TGCGCCAGCAGCGAGATGTCTGGGTTTCTCGAGACCCAGTACTTC TRBJ2-5 TRBV5-1 NA NA
CASSLPPADTQYF TGTGCCAGCAGCTTACCTCCCGCGGATACGCAGTATTTT TRBJ2-3 TRBV7-2 NA NA
CASSYLTSGGANEQFF TGTGCCAGCAGTTACTTGACTAGCGGGGGGGCCAATGAGCAGTTCTTC TRBJ2-1 TRBV6-5 TRBD2 NA
CATTSGGSYEQYF TGCGCCACCACTAGCGGGGGGTCCTACGAGCAGTACTTC TRBJ2-7 TRBV5-1 TRBD2 NA
CASSAPARSFPLHF TGTGCCAGCAGTGCCCCCGCCAGGTCGTTTCCCCTCCACTTT TRBJ1-6 TRBV6-5 NA NA
CASSSGTGDEKLFF TGTGCCAGCAGCTCCGGGACAGGGGATGAAAAACTGTTTTTT TRBJ1-4 TRBV6-6 TRBD1 NA
CASSIDTESYGYTF TGTGCCAGTAGTATAGACACGGAATCCTATGGCTACACCTTC TRBJ1-2 TRBV19 NA NA
CASPVRGACGPQHF TGTGCCAGCCCCGTTCGGGGGGCTTGTGGTCCCCAGCATTTT TRBJ1-5 TRBV11-1 NA few
CAWSLTGNYGYTF TGTGCCTGGAGTTTGACAGGGAACTATGGCTACACCTTC TRBJ1-2 TRBV30 TRBD1 NA
CASSMGREYGYTF TGTGCCAGCAGCATGGGCAGGGAGTATGGCTACACCTTC TRBJ1-2 TRBV9 NA NA
CASSDGTGGGNTIYF TGTGCCAGCAGTGACGGGACAGGGGGTGGAAACACCATATATTTT TRBJ1-3 TRBV6-1 TRBD1 NA
CASSTISPGGHQPQHF TGTGCCAGCAGTACAATTTCCCCGGGGGGCCATCAGCCCCAGCATTTT TRBJ1-5 TRBV6-6 NA NA
CASQFGGGTEAFF TGTGCCAGTCAATTCGGTGGGGGAACTGAAGCTTTCTTT TRBJ1-1 TRBV19 NA once
CASSQGRTGSDYGYTF TGCGCCAGCAGCCAAGGGCGGACAGGGAGCGACTATGGCTACACCTTC TRBJ1-2 TRBV4-3 TRBD1 once
CASRPRGEGRLYSNQPQHF TGTGCCAGTCGGCCTCGAGGGGAAGGCCGCCTCTATAGCAATCAGCCCCAGCATTTT TRBJ1-5 TRBV19 NA NA
CSVLFDFNTGELFF TGCAGCGTTCTTTTCGACTTTAACACCGGGGAGCTGTTTTTT TRBJ2-2 TRBV29-1 NA NA
CASSSGTGPYEQYF TGTGCCAGCAGCTCCGGGACAGGGCCCTACGAGCAGTACTTC TRBJ2-7 TRBV11-2 TRBD1 once
CATNPGRNTEAFF TGTGCCACCAACCCGGGGCGAAACACTGAAGCTTTCTTT TRBJ1-1 TRBV2 NA NA
CASWSRSNTEAFF TGTGCCTCCTGGAGCAGGTCGAACACTGAAGCTTTCTTT TRBJ1-1 TRBV30 NA few
CASRGTVKYF TGTGCCAGCAGGGGGACAGTTAAGTACTTC TRBJ2-4 TRBV6-5 TRBD1 once
CASSVAGGIETQYF TGTGCCAGCAGCGTAGCGGGGGGGATTGAGACCCAGTACTTC TRBJ2-5 TRBV7-9 TRBD2 NA
CASSPGEHIGYGYTF TGTGCCAGCTCACCAGGGGAACACATTGGCTATGGCTACACCTTC TRBJ1-2 TRBV18 NA NA
CASCDTYTGELFF TGTGCCAGTTGTGACACTTACACCGGGGAGCTGTTTTTT TRBJ2-2 TRBV19 NA NA
CASSLVSSYEQYF TGTGCCAGCAGCTTAGTCAGCTCCTACGAGCAGTACTTC TRBJ2-7 TRBV11-1 NA NA
CASSLDRGYDEQYF TGTGCCAGCAGCTTGGACAGGGGGTACGACGAGCAGTACTTC TRBJ2-7 TRBV11-1 TRBD1 NA
CASSRDGEQYF TGTGCCAGCAGTCGGGACGGCGAGCAGTACTTC TRBJ2-7 TRBV6-5 NA once
CASSYRGMETPLHF TGTGCCAGCAGTTACAGGGGGATGGAGACACCCCTCCACTTT TRBJ1-6 TRBV6-6 NA NA
CASSEAPRWGYTF TGTGCCAGCAGTGAAGCGCCAAGGTGGGGCTACACCTTC TRBJ1-2 TRBV6-1 NA NA